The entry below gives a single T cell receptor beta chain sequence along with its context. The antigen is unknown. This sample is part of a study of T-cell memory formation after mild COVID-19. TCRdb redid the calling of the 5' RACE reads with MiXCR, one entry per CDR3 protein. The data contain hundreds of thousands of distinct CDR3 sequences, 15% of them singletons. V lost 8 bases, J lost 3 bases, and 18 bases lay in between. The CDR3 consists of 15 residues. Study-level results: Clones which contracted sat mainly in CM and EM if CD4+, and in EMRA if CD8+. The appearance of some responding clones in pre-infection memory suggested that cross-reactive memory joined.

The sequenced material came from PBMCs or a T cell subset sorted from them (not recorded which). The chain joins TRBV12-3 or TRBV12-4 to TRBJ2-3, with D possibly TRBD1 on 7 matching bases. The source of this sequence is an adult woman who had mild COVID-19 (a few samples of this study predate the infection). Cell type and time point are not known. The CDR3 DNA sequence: TGTGCCAGCTCGTCGGGGCCAGGGGGGACAGATACGCAGTATTTT. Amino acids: CASSSGPGGTDTQYF.